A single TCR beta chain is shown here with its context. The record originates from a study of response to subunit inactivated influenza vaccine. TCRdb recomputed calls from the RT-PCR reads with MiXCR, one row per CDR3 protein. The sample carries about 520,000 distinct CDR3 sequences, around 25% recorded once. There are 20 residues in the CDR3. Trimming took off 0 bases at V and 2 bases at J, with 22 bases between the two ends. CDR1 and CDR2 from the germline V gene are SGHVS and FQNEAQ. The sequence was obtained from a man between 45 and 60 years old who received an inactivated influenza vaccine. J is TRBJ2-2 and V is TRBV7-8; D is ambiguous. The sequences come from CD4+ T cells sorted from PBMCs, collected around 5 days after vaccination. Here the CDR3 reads CASSLATFLGIQANTGELFF. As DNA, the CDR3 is TGTGCCAGCAGCTTAGCGACGTTCTTGGGAATCCAGGCTAACACCGGGGAGCTGTTTTTT.